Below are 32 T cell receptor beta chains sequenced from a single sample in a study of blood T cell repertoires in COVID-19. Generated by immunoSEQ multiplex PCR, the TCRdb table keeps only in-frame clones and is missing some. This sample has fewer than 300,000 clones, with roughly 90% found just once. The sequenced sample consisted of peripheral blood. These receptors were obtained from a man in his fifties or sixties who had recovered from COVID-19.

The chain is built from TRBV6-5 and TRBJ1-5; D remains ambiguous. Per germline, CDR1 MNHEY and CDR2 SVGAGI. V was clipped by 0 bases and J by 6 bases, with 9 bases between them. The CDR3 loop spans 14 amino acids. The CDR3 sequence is CASSYSAGFQPQHF. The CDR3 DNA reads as TGTGCCAGCAGTTACTCTGCGGGATTTCAGCCCCAGCATTTT.

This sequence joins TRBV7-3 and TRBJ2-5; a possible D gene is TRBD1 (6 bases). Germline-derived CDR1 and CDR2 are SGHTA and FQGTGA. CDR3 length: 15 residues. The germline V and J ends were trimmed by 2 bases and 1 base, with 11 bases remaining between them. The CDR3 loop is CASSLSQGIQETQYF. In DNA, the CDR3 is TGTGCCAGCAGCTTATCCCAGGGGATCCAAGAGACCCAGTACTTC.

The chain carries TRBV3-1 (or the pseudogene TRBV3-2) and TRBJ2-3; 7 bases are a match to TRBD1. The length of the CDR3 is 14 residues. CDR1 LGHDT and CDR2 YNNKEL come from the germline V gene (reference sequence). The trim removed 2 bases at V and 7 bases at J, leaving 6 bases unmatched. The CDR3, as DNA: TGTGCCAGCAGCCAAAACAAGGGGGCTTATACGCAGTATTTT. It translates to CASSQNKGAYTQYF.

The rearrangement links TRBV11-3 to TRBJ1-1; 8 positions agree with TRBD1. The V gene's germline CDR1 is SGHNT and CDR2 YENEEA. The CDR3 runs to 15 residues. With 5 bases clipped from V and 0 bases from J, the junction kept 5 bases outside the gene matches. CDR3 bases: TGTGCCAGCAGCATGGGGGGACAGGTGAACACTGAAGCTTTCTTT. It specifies CASSMGGQVNTEAFF.

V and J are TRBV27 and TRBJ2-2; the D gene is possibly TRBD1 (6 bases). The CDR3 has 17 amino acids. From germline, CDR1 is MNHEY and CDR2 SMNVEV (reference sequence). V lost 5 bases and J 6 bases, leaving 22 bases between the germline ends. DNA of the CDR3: TGTGCCAGCAGTATCTTACGTCGGGACATCTCCTCCGGGGAGCTGTTTTTT. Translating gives CASSILRRDISSGELFF.

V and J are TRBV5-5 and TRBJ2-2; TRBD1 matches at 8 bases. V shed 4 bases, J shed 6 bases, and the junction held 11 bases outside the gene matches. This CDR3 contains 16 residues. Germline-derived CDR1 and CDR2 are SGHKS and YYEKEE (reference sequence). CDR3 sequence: CASSQLTGDMAGELFF. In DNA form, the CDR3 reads TGTGCCAGCAGCCAATTGACAGGGGATATGGCCGGGGAGCTGTTTTTT.

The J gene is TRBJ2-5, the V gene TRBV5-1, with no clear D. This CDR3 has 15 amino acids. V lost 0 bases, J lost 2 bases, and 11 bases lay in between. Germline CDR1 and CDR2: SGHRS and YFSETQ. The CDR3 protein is CASSLVIGDQETQYF. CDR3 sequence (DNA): TGCGCCAGCAGCTTGGTTATCGGTGATCAAGAGACCCAGTACTTC.

CDR3 sequence (DNA): TGTGCCAGCAGTGATGGGGGACAGGTTATTACCCAGTACTTC. Its translation is CASSDGGQVITQYF. This chain uses TRBV2 with TRBJ2-5; 8 bases map to TRBD1. This CDR3 is 14 amino acids long. From germline, CDR1 is SNHLY and CDR2 FYNNEI. V lost 3 bases and J lost 8; bases outside the gene matches: 8.

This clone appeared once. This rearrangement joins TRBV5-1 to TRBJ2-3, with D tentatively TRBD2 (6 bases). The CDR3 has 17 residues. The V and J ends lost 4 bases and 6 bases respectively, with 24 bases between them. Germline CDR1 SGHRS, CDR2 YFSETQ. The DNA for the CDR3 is TGCGCCAGCAGCAACGGGCTCATGGGTGGAGGAGGGGATACGCAGTATTTT. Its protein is CASSNGLMGGGGDTQYF.

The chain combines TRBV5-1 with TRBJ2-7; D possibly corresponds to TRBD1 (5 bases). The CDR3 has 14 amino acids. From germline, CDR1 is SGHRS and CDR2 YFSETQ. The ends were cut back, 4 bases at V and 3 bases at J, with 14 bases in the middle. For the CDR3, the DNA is TGCGCCAGCAGCCCCTCGACAGCTAGCTACGAGCAGTACTTC. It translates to CASSPSTASYEQYF.

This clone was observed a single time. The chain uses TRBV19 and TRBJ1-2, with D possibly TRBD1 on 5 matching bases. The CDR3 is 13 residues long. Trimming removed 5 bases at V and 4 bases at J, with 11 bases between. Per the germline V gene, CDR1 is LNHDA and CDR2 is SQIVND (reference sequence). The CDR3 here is CASSVTESYGYTF. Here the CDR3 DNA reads TGTGCCAGTAGTGTGACAGAGAGCTATGGCTACACCTTC.

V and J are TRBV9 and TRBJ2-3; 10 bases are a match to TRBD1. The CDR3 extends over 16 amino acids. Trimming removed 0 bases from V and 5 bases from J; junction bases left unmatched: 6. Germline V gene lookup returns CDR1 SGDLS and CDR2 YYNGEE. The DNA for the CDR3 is TGTGCCAGCAGCGTAGGTGGGACAGGGGCCCTAGATACGCAGTATTTT. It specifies CASSVGGTGALDTQYF.

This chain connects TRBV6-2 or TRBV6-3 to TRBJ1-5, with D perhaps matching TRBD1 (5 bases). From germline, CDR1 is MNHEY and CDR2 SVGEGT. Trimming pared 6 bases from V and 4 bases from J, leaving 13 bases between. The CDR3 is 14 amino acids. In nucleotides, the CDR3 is TGTGCCAGCAGCCTCACAGGAAATAATCAGCCCCAGCATTTT. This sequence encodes CASSLTGNNQPQHF.

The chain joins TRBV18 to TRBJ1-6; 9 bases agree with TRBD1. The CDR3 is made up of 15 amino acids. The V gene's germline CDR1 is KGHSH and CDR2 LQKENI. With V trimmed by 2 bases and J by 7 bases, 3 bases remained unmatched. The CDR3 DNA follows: TGTGCCAGCTCACCAAAAGACAGGGGGAATTCACCCCTCCACTTT. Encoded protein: CASSPKDRGNSPLHF.

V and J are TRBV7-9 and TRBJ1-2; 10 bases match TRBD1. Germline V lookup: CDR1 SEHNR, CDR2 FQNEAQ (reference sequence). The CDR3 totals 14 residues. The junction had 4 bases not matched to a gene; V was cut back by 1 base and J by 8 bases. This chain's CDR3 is CASSLGQGAQGYTF. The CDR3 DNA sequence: TGTGCCAGCAGCTTAGGACAGGGGGCGCAAGGCTACACCTTC.

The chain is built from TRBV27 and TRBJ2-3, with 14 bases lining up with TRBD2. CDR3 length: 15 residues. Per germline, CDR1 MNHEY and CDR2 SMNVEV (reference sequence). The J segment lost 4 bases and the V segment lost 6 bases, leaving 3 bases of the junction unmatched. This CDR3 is CASSLTSGGADTQYF. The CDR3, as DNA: TGTGCCAGCAGCCTGACTAGCGGGGGGGCAGATACGCAGTATTTT.

CDR3 DNA sequence: TGTGCCACCAGCAGAGATAAAGGAGAATTCTTC. Translated: CATSRDKGEFF. This rearrangement joins TRBV15 to TRBJ2-1; no clear D. V was clipped by 0 bases and J by 16 bases, with 10 bases between them. The CDR3 spans 11 residues. Germline V gene lookup returns CDR1 LNHNV and CDR2 YYDKDF (reference sequence).

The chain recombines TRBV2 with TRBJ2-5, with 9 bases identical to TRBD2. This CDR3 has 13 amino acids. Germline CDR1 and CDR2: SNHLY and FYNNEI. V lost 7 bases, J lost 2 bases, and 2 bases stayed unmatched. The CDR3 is CASTAGGQETQYF. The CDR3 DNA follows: TGTGCCAGCACAGCGGGGGGTCAAGAGACCCAGTACTTC.

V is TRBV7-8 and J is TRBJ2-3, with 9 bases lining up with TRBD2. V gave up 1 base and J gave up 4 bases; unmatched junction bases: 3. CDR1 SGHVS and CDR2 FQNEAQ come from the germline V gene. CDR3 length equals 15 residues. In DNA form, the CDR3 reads TGTGCCAGCAGCTTAGTGTCTAGCGGGGCAGATACGCAGTATTTT. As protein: CASSLVSSGADTQYF. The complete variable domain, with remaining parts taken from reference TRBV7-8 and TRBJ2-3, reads GAGVSQSPRYKVAKRGQDVALRCDPISGHVSLFWYQQALGQGPEFLTYFQNEAQLDKSGLPSDRFFAERPEGSVSTLKIQRTQQEDSAVYLCASSLVSSGADTQYFGPGTRLTVL.

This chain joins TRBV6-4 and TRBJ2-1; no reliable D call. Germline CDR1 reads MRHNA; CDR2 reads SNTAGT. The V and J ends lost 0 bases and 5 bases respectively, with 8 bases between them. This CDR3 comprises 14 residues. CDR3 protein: CASSDSAVNNEQFF. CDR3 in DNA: TGTGCCAGCAGTGACTCCGCAGTAAACAATGAGCAGTTCTTC.

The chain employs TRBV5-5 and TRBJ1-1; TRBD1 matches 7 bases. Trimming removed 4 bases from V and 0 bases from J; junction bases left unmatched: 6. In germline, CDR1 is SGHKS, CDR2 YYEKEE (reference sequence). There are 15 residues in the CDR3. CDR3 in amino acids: CASSGGTVMNTEAFF. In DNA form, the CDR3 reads TGTGCCAGCAGCGGGGGGACAGTGATGAACACTGAAGCTTTCTTT.

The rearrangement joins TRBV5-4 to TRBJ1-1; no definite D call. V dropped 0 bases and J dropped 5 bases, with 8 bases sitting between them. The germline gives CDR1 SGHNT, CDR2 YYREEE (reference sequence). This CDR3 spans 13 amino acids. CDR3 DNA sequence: TGTGCCAGCAGCTTGGCCTTGAGAACTGAAGCTTTCTTT. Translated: CASSLALRTEAFF.

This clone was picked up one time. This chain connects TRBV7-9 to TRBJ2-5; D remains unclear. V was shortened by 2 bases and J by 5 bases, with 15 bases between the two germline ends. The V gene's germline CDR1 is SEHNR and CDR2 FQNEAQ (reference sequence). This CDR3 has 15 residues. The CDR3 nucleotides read TGTGCCAGCAGCTTACAGAGGCAAGGTGGGGAGACCCAGTACTTC. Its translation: CASSLQRQGGETQYF.

CDR3 nucleotide sequence: TGTGCCAGCAGCCAAGTATTAGCGGGGGGGCGTAATGAGCAGTTCTTC. It encodes CASSQVLAGGRNEQFF. The chain is built from TRBV14 and TRBJ2-1; 11 positions match TRBD2. Trimming at V came to 1 base and at J to 7 bases, leaving 6 bases not matched to a gene. CDR1 SGHDN and CDR2 FVKESK come from the germline V gene. The CDR3 length is 16 residues.

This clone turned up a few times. The CDR3 reads CASARDSPTEAFF. The CDR3 DNA sequence: TGCGCCAGCGCACGGGACAGCCCCACTGAAGCTTTCTTT. The chain combines TRBV5-1 with TRBJ1-1; the match to TRBD1 covers 7 bases. V lost 7 bases, J lost 4 bases, and 7 bases stayed unmatched. From germline, CDR1 is SGHRS and CDR2 YFSETQ. The CDR3 has 13 residues.

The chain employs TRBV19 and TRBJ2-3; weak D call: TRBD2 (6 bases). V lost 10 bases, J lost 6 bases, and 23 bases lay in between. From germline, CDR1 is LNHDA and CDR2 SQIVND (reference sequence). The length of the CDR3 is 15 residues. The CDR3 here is CATQEGSALEDTQYF. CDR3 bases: TGTGCCACCCAGGAGGGTAGCGCCTTAGAGGATACGCAGTATTTT.

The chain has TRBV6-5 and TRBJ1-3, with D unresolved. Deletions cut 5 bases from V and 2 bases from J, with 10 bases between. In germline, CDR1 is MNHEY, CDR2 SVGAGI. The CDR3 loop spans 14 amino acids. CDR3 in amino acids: CASSKRGAGNTIYF. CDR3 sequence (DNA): TGTGCCAGCAGTAAACGAGGTGCTGGAAACACCATATATTTT.

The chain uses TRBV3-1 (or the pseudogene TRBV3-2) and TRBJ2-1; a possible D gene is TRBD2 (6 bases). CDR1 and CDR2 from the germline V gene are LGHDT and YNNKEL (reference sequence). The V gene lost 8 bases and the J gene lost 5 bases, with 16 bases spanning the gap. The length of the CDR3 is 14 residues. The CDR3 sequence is CASQGESSDNEQFF. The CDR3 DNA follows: TGTGCCAGCCAAGGAGAGTCTAGCGACAATGAGCAGTTCTTC.

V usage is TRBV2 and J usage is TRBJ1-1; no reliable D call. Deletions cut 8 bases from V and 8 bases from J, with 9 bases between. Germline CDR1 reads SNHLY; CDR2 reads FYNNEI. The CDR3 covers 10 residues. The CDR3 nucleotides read TGTGCCAGCGGTGGGAGGGAAGCTTTCTTT. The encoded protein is CASGGREAFF.

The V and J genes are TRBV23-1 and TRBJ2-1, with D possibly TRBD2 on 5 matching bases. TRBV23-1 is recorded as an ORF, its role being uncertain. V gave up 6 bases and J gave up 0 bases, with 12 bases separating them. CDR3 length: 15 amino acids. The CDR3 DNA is TGCGCCAGCAGACCCCGTGGAGGCTCCTACAATGAGCAGTTCTTC. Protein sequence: CASRPRGGSYNEQFF.

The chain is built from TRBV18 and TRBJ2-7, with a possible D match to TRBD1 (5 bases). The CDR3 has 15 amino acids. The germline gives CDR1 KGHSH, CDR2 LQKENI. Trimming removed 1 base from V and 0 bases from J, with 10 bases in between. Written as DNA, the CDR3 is TGTGCCAGCTCACCACTCAAGGGGTCCTCCTACGAGCAGTACTTC. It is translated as CASSPLKGSSYEQYF.

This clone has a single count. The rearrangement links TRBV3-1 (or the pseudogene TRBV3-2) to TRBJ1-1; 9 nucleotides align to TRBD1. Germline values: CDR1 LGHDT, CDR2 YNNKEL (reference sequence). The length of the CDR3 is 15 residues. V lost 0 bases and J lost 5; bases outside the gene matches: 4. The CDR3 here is CASSQEHRGRTEAFF. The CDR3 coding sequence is TGTGCCAGCAGCCAAGAACACAGGGGGCGGACTGAAGCTTTCTTT.